This is a list of T cell receptor beta chains from one sample in a study of shared clonotypes between healthy human individuals. Measured with immunoSEQ multiplex PCR; TCRdb has only the in-frame clones, and not every one. The table lists about 2.4 million clones, over 85% of them singletons. Material for sequencing was naive CD4+ T cells sorted from blood. These receptors were collected from a man younger than 35 in good health. Each CDR3 is given with its conserved first and last residue. A D gene is named only where the DNA matches it firmly. Part of the rows lack a size; the others show once, few, many or a class for expanded clones.

>TRBJ2-7|TRBD2|-|TRBV5-1
CASSSGSTSGGSYEQYF
TGCGCCAGCAGCTCCGGCTCCACTAGCGGGGGCTCCTACGAGCAGTACTTC
>TRBJ1-3|-|-|TRBV11-2
CASRQGKGGNTIYF
TGTGCCAGCAGACAGGGAAAGGGGGGAAACACCATATATTTT
>TRBJ2-7|-|-|TRBV7-2
CASSPEVAGRGEQYF
TGTGCCAGCAGCCCTGAGGTGGCGGGAAGGGGGGAGCAGTACTTC
>TRBJ2-5|TRBD2|-|TRBV7-2
CASSVMGGGQETQYF
TGTGCCAGCAGCGTAATGGGGGGAGGGCAAGAGACCCAGTACTTC
>TRBJ2-7|TRBD1|once|TRBV5-1
CASSLDRAYEQYF
TGCGCCAGCAGCCTGGACAGGGCCTACGAGCAGTACTTC
>TRBJ1-6|-|-|TRBV10-2
CASSESGYSPLHF
TGCGCCAGCAGTGAGTCCGGTTATTCACCCCTCCACTTT
>TRBJ2-1|TRBD2|-|TRBV10-3
CAISDSGGGAFEQFF
TGTGCCATCAGTGATTCGGGCGGGGGGGCCTTTGAGCAGTTCTTC
>TRBJ2-1|-|-|TRBV2
CASSEVRKVSTYNEQFF
TGTGCCAGCAGTGAAGTGAGGAAGGTCTCCACCTACAATGAGCAGTTCTTC
>TRBJ1-4|-|-|TRBV14
CASSRQPNEKLFF
TGTGCCAGCAGCCGACAGCCTAATGAAAAACTGTTTTTT
>TRBJ2-2|-|-|TRBV5-1
CASSETGIGTGELFF
TGCGCCAGCAGCGAAACAGGGATCGGCACCGGGGAGCTGTTTTTT
>TRBJ2-7|-|-|TRBV27
CASSLGGGHYEQYF
TGTGCCAGCAGTTTAGGTGGGGGGCACTACGAGCAGTACTTC
>TRBJ1-6|-|-|TRBV5-6
CASSLDANSPLHF
TGTGCCAGCAGCTTGGATGCCAATTCACCCCTCCACTTT
>TRBJ1-4|-|-|TRBV25-1
CASSEGTVDEKLFF
TGTGCCAGCAGTGAAGGGACTGTAGATGAAAAACTGTTTTTT
>TRBJ2-7|-|-|TRBV10-1
CASPPQSKYEQYF
TGCGCCAGCCCCCCCCAGTCGAAATACGAGCAGTACTTC
>TRBJ2-5|TRBD2|-|TRBV5-1
CASGLAGEETQYF
TGCGCCAGCGGACTAGCGGGAGAAGAGACCCAGTACTTC
>TRBJ2-7|TRBD1|-|TRBV10-2
CASSDPQGNEQYF
TGCGCCAGCAGTGATCCACAGGGGAACGAGCAGTACTTC
>TRBJ1-6|-|-|TRBV25-1
CASSERPGHNSPLHF
TGTGCCAGCAGTGAGAGACCGGGCCATAATTCACCCCTCCACTTT
>TRBJ2-7|TRBD1|-|TRBV28
CASSTSGTGHYEQYF
TGTGCCAGCAGCACCTCCGGGACAGGCCACTACGAGCAGTACTTC
>TRBJ1-2|-|-|TRBV14
CASSQTGRSGYTF
TGTGCCAGCAGCCAAACAGGGAGGAGTGGCTACACCTTC
>TRBJ2-1|TRBD2|-|TRBV11-2
CASRSIAGGYNEQFF
TGTGCCAGCAGATCGATAGCGGGGGGCTACAATGAGCAGTTCTTC
>TRBJ1-5|TRBD1|-|TRBV19
CASHLGQGVRGQPQHF
TGTGCCAGCCACCTGGGACAGGGTGTACGGGGTCAGCCCCAGCATTTT
>TRBJ2-2|TRBD1|-|TRBV28
CASREDRANTGELFF
TGTGCCAGCAGGGAGGACAGGGCGAACACCGGGGAGCTGTTTTTT
>TRBJ2-7|TRBD2|-|TRBV28
CASSVPGTSGVEQYF
TGTGCCAGCAGTGTCCCCGGTACTAGCGGGGTCGAGCAGTACTTC
>TRBJ2-1|-|-|TRBV19
CASSPRHHEQFF
TGTGCCAGTAGTCCCAGACACCATGAGCAGTTCTTC
>TRBJ2-7|TRBD2|-|TRBV7-6
CASSRTSGNSYEQYF
TGTGCCAGCAGCCGGACTAGCGGGAACTCCTACGAGCAGTACTTC
>TRBJ1-5|TRBD1|-|TRBV11-2
CASSLQGANQPQHF
TGTGCCAGCAGCTTACAGGGGGCCAATCAGCCCCAGCATTTT
>TRBJ2-5|-|-|TRBV2
CASSPDRLQETQYF
TGTGCCAGCAGCCCCGACAGACTCCAGGAGACCCAGTACTTC
>TRBJ2-5|-|-|TRBV6-5
CASSYSISVSETQYF
TGTGCCAGCAGTTACTCGATTTCAGTGTCGGAGACCCAGTACTTC
>TRBJ2-5|TRBD2|-|TRBV7-8
CASSLGSGGKETQYF
TGTGCCAGCAGCTTAGGTAGCGGGGGGAAGGAGACCCAGTACTTC